Listed below are T cell receptor beta chains from one sample, sequenced in a study of T cell responses to AZD1222 COVID-19 vaccine. Method: immunoSEQ multiplex PCR; TCRdb's copy keeps in-frame clones and lacks some. This sample has 160,000 or so clones, with around 89% found just once. Here the sequenced sample was peripheral blood, taken 28 days after the second AZD1222 dose. Receptor source: an adult who received the AZD1222 COVID-19 vaccine. Each CDR3 is given without its conserved first and last residue. Fields, in order: CDR3 length, V gene, J gene, CDR3 protein.

>9|TRBV28|TRBJ1-1
ATLLGTEAF
>13|TRBV5-1|TRBJ2-7
ASSLGVQGSYEQY
>7|TRBV2|TRBJ1-2
ASSDELT
>11|TRBV5-1|TRBJ1-1
ASSGSGNTEAF
>11|TRBV6-5|TRBJ1-2
ASSFDGLYGYT
>12|TRBV29-1|TRBJ2-7
SVEGDRGVYEQY
>14|TRBV4-1|TRBJ1-2
ASSRSSGLYNYGYT
>13|TRBV3-1/TRBV3-2|TRBJ2-2
ASSQDRVRDGELF
>13|TRBV11-1|TRBJ1-6
ASSGRTGGDSPLH
>13|TRBV10-2|TRBJ2-1
ASRTGTRGYNEQF